Sequencing of this T cell receptor (beta chain) was carried out in a study of identical twins. Study results and limitations: Insertions were fewer in abundant cord blood beta clonotypes, whereas memory repertoires showed none of this pattern.

Healthy Caucasians made up all donors. TCRdb re-called the 5' RACE reads through MiXCR, storing one row per CDR3 protein. The table records 650,000 to 800,000 distinct CDR3 sequences, 8% to 9% of them present only once. In the case of this clonotype: What it recognizes is unknown.

Germline V gene sequence: CDR1 MNHEY, CDR2 SVGAGI. This CDR3 has 17 residues. V lost 4 bases and J 3 bases, leaving 22 bases between the germline ends. The sample also formed part of further work on yellow fever vaccine responses in identical twins. From that report: Vaccine T cell responses of twins reportedly seemed partly convergent and partly personalized.

This rearrangement joins TRBV6-5 to TRBJ2-7, with D tentatively TRBD1 (5 bases). This clonotype was sampled from a woman aged 18-35 years in good health. Sequencing input: PBMCs. The CDR3 loop reads CASSFPVGEKHGYEQYF. CDR3 in DNA: TGTGCCAGCAGTTTTCCGGTAGGGGAAAAGCATGGCTACGAGCAGTACTTC.